The present T cell receptor beta chain was sequenced within a study of response to subunit inactivated influenza vaccine. The CDR3 is 14 residues long. Germline values: CDR1 DFQATT, CDR2 SNEGSKA (reference sequence). V dropped 4 bases and J dropped 0 bases, with 10 bases sitting between them. From the RT-PCR reads, TCRdb called clonotypes with MiXCR, one entry per CDR3 protein. The table includes fewer than 200,000 distinct CDR3 sequences, around a tenth detected once. This clonotype appeared a few times. This chain connects TRBV20-1 to TRBJ1-5; D is possibly TRBD1 (5 bases). Sequences were derived from non-naive T cells sorted from PBMCs, sampled on the day of vaccination. The TCR comes from a man between 50 and 59 years old who received an inactivated influenza vaccine. This CDR3 reads CSAMPGNSNQPQHF. Here the CDR3 DNA reads TGCAGTGCTATGCCAGGGAATAGCAATCAGCCCCAGCATTTT.